Listed here are 24 T cell receptor beta chains from one sample, sequenced in a study of blood T cell repertoires in COVID-19. TCRdb's copy holds only in-frame clones and misses some; the assay was immunoSEQ multiplex PCR. This sample has approximately 100,000 clones, with about 85% found just once. Source material: peripheral blood. Receptors originate from a woman in her 70s with acute or convalescent COVID-19.

The rearrangement links TRBV6-5 to TRBJ1-3, with D uncertain. Trimming stripped 7 bases from V and 4 bases from J, with 11 bases between. The CDR3 is 13 amino acids. In germline, CDR1 is MNHEY, CDR2 SVGAGI. CDR3 coding DNA: TGTGCCAGCAAATGGGCATCCGGAAACACCATATATTTT. Its protein product is CASKWASGNTIYF.

V is TRBV24-1 and J is TRBJ2-3; D is uncertain. The CDR3 runs to 12 residues. V was clipped by 3 bases and J by 10 bases, with 10 bases between them. Germline-derived CDR1 and CDR2 are KGHDR and SFDVKD. The CDR3 bases are TGTGCCACCAGTGATGGGCCCAGATCGCAGTATTTT. Its protein product is CATSDGPRSQYF.

The V call is TRBV5-1, the J call TRBJ1-2; 8 positions agree with TRBD1. Germline values: CDR1 SGHRS, CDR2 YFSETQ. V was clipped by 3 bases and J by 8 bases; unmatched bases: 12. This CDR3 comprises 15 residues. CDR3 nucleotides: TGCGCCAGCAGCTGGGGGTCGCAGGGGGCGGTCGGCTACACCTTC. It is translated as CASSWGSQGAVGYTF.

This clone is deemed medium-sized. The V and J genes are TRBV27 and TRBJ1-1; 7 bases map to TRBD1. Germline V gives CDR1 MNHEY, CDR2 SMNVEV (reference sequence). The CDR3 consists of 13 residues. Germline trimming cut 6 bases from V and 8 bases from J; bases unmatched to any gene: 9. CDR3 sequence: CASRPIQGREAFF. CDR3 nucleotides: TGTGCCAGCAGGCCTATACAGGGGAGGGAAGCTTTCTTT.

The V and J genes are TRBV18 and TRBJ2-3; tentatively, D is TRBD2 (5 bases). CDR1 and CDR2 (germline): KGHSH, LQKENI. The V gene lost 4 bases and the J gene lost 0 bases, with 11 bases spanning the gap. The CDR3 loop spans 15 amino acids. The CDR3 bases are TGTGCCAGCTCACGCAACCCGGGGAGCACAGATACGCAGTATTTT. The encoded protein is CASSRNPGSTDTQYF. Variable domain in full (rest from reference TRBV18 and TRBJ2-3): NAGVMQNPRHLVRRRGQEARLRCSPMKGHSHVYWYRQLPEEGLKFMVYLQKENIIDESGMPKERFSAEFPKEGPSILRIQQVVRGDSAAYFCASSRNPGSTDTQYFGPGTRLTVL.

The V call is TRBV7-6, the J call TRBJ2-5; 7 nucleotides match TRBD1. V trimming: 2 bases; J trimming: 1 base; junction bases outside the gene matches: 7. The CDR3 sequence is 16 residues long. Germline loops: CDR1 SGHVS, CDR2 FNYEAQ. This chain's CDR3 is CASSLTPRTGQETQYF. The CDR3 DNA is TGTGCCAGCAGCTTAACCCCGCGGACAGGCCAAGAGACCCAGTACTTC.

V is TRBV7-9 and J is TRBJ2-3, with TRBD1 matching 8 bases. V was clipped by 3 bases and J by 2 bases; unmatched bases: 10. The CDR3 totals 17 residues. Germline CDR1 is SEHNR and CDR2 is FQNEAQ (reference sequence). The CDR3 bases are TGTGCCAGCAGCTTCCCCACGAGGCAGGGGGCCACAGATACGCAGTATTTT. Its translation is CASSFPTRQGATDTQYF.

The rearrangement joins TRBV7-8 to TRBJ2-3; TRBD2 agrees at 9 bases. Germline trimming cut 2 bases from V and 3 bases from J; bases unmatched to any gene: 9. Germline V lookup: CDR1 SGHVS, CDR2 FQNEAQ. The CDR3 has 17 amino acids. The CDR3 bases are TGTGCCAGCAGCTTAAAGGCTAGCGGGATAAGAACAGATACGCAGTATTTT. Translated, it gives CASSLKASGIRTDTQYF.

This clone was seen once. The V gene is TRBV6-2 or TRBV6-3, the J gene TRBJ1-5; 7 bases are shared with TRBD1. This CDR3 has 16 residues. Germline values: CDR1 MNHEY, CDR2 SVGEGT. With 5 bases clipped from V and 4 bases from J, the junction kept 11 bases outside the gene matches. The CDR3 here is CASSHPAGTENQPQHF. CDR3 DNA sequence: TGTGCCAGCAGTCACCCGGCCGGGACAGAGAATCAGCCCCAGCATTTT.

On this clone itself: At one end, the junction sequence differs from germline, possibly due to a read error. This chain joins TRBV7-8 and TRBJ2-3; D remains ambiguous. Germline CDR1 SGHVS, CDR2 FQNEAQ. The CDR3 has 14 amino acids. The CDR3 nucleotides read TGTGCCAGCAGATTAGCCCCTAGCACAGATACGCAGTATTTT. Its protein is CASRLAPSTDTQYF. Using reference TRBV7-8 and TRBJ2-3 for the parts outside the CDR3, the full variable domain is GAGVSQSPRYKVAKRGQDVALRCDPISGHVSLFWYQQALGQGPEFLTYFQNEAQLDKSGLPSDRFFAERPEGSVSTLKIQRTQQEDSAVYLCASRLAPSTDTQYFGPGTRLTVL.

The V call is TRBV29-1, the J call TRBJ2-3, with 7 positions matching TRBD2. The CDR3 is 16 residues long. Germline assignment: CDR1 SQVTM and CDR2 ANQGSEA. The junction had 17 bases not matched to a gene; V was cut back by 6 bases and J by 5 bases. The DNA for the CDR3 is TGCAGCGTCCACGGTCGAGCAGGGAGGGTTCGAGATACGCAGTATTTT. Its protein is CSVHGRAGRVRDTQYF.

A remark on this clone: The same CDR3 is also encoded by other DNA sequences in this sample. The rearrangement joins TRBV2 to TRBJ2-1; 9 nucleotides match TRBD2. V was clipped by 4 bases and J by 4 bases; unmatched bases: 2. The CDR3 covers 14 residues. Germline V gene data show CDR1 as SNHLY and CDR2 as FYNNEI. Here the CDR3 DNA reads TGTGCCAGCAGTGTTGCGGGAGGGTACAATGAGCAGTTCTTC. Translation: CASSVAGGYNEQFF.

The chain is built from TRBV12-3 or TRBV12-4 and TRBJ1-1; tentatively, D is TRBD1 (6 bases). V shed 6 bases and J shed 3 bases, with 11 bases lying between them. The CDR3 spans 13 residues. The CDR3 reads CASRGTGYTEAFF. DNA of the CDR3: TGTGCCAGCAGGGGAACAGGGTACACTGAAGCTTTCTTT.

The chain links TRBV24-1 to TRBJ1-1; no clear D gene. V shed 7 bases and J shed 1 base, with 9 bases lying between them. Germline CDR1 reads KGHDR; CDR2 reads SFDVKD. The length of the CDR3 is 13 residues. The CDR3 is CATRLGRNTEAFF. In DNA, the CDR3 is TGTGCCACCAGGCTCGGGAGGAACACTGAAGCTTTCTTT.

The rearrangement uses TRBV2 and TRBJ1-1; 10 nucleotides align to TRBD1. The CDR3 contains 16 residues. The ends lost 0 bases at V and 4 bases at J; junction bases unmatched: 5. The germline V gene has CDR1 SNHLY and CDR2 FYNNEI. The CDR3, as DNA: TGTGCCAGCAGTGAAGCGCGGACAGGGGGTGCCACTGAAGCTTTCTTT. This encodes CASSEARTGGATEAFF.

The chain couples TRBV4-1 to TRBJ2-7; tentative D call: TRBD2 (5 bases). Trimming pared 3 bases from V and 3 bases from J, leaving 9 bases between. Germline V CDR1 and CDR2: MGHRA, YSYEKL. The length of the CDR3 is 13 residues. The CDR3, as DNA: TGCGCCAGCAGCCAGGTAGGGAGCTACGAGCAGTACGTC. As protein: CASSQVGSYEQYV.

This clone is a singleton in its sample. The chain combines TRBV30 with TRBJ1-5, with D possibly matching TRBD1 (5 bases). The CDR3 totals 14 residues. V lost 5 bases and J 6 bases, leaving 17 bases between the germline ends. Germline CDR1 GTSNPN, CDR2 SVGIG (reference sequence). The CDR3 DNA is TGTGCCTGGGCAAACCTCGGGGGAGGTCAGCCCCAGCATTTT. Protein: CAWANLGGGQPQHF.

V gene TRBV2 combines with J gene TRBJ2-3, with 11 bases lining up with TRBD2. Germline assignment: CDR1 SNHLY and CDR2 FYNNEI. The CDR3 spans 17 residues. Losses at the gene ends were 4 bases for V and 0 bases for J; bases not matched to a gene: 6. The CDR3, as DNA: TGTGCCAGCAGTGGGCTAGCGGGGGGCCCAAGCACAGATACGCAGTATTTT. As protein: CASSGLAGGPSTDTQYF.

The CDR3 bases are TGTGCCAGCAGCCCGAGGACAGGGGGCATTAGTCAGCCCCAGCATTTT. Translation gives CASSPRTGGISQPQHF. The V call is TRBV3-1 (or the pseudogene TRBV3-2), the J call TRBJ1-5, with 11 bases fitting TRBD1. Germline-derived CDR1 and CDR2 are LGHDT and YNNKEL (reference sequence). The J segment lost 6 bases and the V segment lost 4 bases, leaving 8 bases of the junction unmatched. The CDR3 spans 16 residues.

This clone was counted only a few times. The chain recombines TRBV5-1 with TRBJ1-3, with D possibly being TRBD1 (5 bases). CDR3 length equals 13 residues. The V and J ends lost 4 bases and 4 bases respectively, with 9 bases between them. Germline V gives CDR1 SGHRS, CDR2 YFSETQ. For the CDR3, the DNA is TGCGCCAGCAGCAAGGACATCGGAAACACCATATATTTT. Its protein is CASSKDIGNTIYF.

The chain combines TRBV18 with TRBJ2-6, with D possibly being TRBD1 (5 bases). Germline assignment: CDR1 KGHSH and CDR2 LQKENI. The CDR3 is 15 residues long. Between the trimmed V and J ends, which lost 5 bases and 4 bases, there was a span of 12 bases. The CDR3 nucleotides read TGTGCCAGCTCAGTAGGGGTGAGCGGGGCCAACGTCCTGACTTTC. It specifies CASSVGVSGANVLTF. The full variable domain, rest sourced from reference TRBV18 and TRBJ2-6, is NAGVMQNPRHLVRRRGQEARLRCSPMKGHSHVYWYRQLPEEGLKFMVYLQKENIIDESGMPKERFSAEFPKEGPSILRIQQVVRGDSAAYFCASSVGVSGANVLTFGAGSRLTVL.

The rearrangement uses TRBV5-4 and TRBJ2-5; TRBD1 might be the D (5 bases). Trimming pared 4 bases from V and 2 bases from J, leaving 18 bases between. The CDR3 contains 16 residues. Germline-derived CDR1 and CDR2 are SGHNT and YYREEE (reference sequence). CDR3: CASSRTPTYLQETQYF. Here the CDR3 DNA reads TGTGCCAGCAGCCGGACACCTACTTACCTACAAGAGACCCAGTACTTC.

The chain employs TRBV20-1 and TRBJ2-1; TRBD1 matches 8 bases. Germline loops: CDR1 DFQATT, CDR2 SNEGSKA (reference sequence). The CDR3 contains 16 residues. V shed 3 bases, J shed 5 bases, and the junction held 12 bases outside the gene matches. CDR3 protein: CSASGTGDGGHNEQFF. DNA for the CDR3: TGCAGTGCTAGTGGGACAGGAGACGGAGGACACAATGAGCAGTTCTTC.

The gene calls are TRBV7-9 and TRBJ1-4; TRBD1 aligns across 8 bases. The CDR3 contains 15 residues. Germline lookup yields CDR1 SEHNR and CDR2 FQNEAQ (reference sequence). V gave up 3 bases and J gave up 6 bases; unmatched junction bases: 6. CDR3 sequence reads: CASSLGQEIYEKLFF. CDR3 nucleotide sequence: TGTGCCAGCAGCTTGGGACAGGAGATATATGAAAAACTGTTTTTT.